This T cell receptor (beta chain) originates from a study of shared clonotypes between healthy human individuals. V lost 1 base, J lost 9 bases, and 24 bases lay in between. The CDR3 length is 17 residues. The germline V gene encodes CDR1 SEHNR and CDR2 FQNEAQ (reference sequence). Naive CD8 cells were CD45RO-negative, positively selected for CCR7, excluding terminally differentiated effector memory CD45RA+ cells. Donors included only healthy HIV-negative adults lacking recent acute infections or vaccinations. Details on this clone: Its specificity is not known.

General observations from the study: Generally, naive subsets (rather than memory subsets) showed larger estimated richness. The four-donor shared clonotypes exceeded non-shared clonotypes in generation probability, with non-shared ones scoring lower. About 5% was the fraction of naive CD4 clonotypes found shared across four donors.

Clones were read by immunoSEQ multiplex PCR, and TCRdb kept only the in-frame ones, dropping some. The repertoire holds a few million clones, 93% seen once, with more than 1.5% in the top ten. The sample taken for sequencing was naive CD8+ T cells from PBMCs. The chain uses TRBV7-9 and TRBJ1-1, with D hard to call. The source of this sequence is a man aged 18 to 29 in good health. Some clones in this sample may be carry-over from other donors' samples. The CDR3 DNA follows: TGTGCCAGCAGCTTAGTTGCCGTGGGGAGGGAACTAAAAAAAGCTTTCTTT. It translates to CASSLVAVGRELKKAFF.